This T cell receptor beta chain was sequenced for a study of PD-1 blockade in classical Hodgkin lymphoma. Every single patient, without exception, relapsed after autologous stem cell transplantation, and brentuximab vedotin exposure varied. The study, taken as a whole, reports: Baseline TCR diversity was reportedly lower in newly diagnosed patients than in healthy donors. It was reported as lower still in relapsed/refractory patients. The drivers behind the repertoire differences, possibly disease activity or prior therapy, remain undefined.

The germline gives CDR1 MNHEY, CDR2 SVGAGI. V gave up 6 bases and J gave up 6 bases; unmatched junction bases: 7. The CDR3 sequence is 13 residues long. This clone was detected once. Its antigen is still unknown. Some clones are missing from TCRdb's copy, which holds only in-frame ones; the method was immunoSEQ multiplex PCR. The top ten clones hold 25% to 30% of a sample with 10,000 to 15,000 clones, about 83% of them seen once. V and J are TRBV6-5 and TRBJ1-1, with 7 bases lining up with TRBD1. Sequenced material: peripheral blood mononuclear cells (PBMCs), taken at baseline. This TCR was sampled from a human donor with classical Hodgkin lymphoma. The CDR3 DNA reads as TGTGCCAGCAGACGACAGGGTGGTTCTGAAGCTTTCTTT. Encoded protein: CASRRQGGSEAFF.